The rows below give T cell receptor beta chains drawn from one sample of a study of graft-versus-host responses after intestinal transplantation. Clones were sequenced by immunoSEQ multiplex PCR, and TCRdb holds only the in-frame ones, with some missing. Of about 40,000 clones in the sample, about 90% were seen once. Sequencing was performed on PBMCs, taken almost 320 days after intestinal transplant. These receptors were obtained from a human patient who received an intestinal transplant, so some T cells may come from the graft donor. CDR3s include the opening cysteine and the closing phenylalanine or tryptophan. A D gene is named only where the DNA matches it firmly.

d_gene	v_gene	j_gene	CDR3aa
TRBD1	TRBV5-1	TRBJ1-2	CASSSTGRDGYTF
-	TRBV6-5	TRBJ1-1	CASSYRIRRLNTEAFF
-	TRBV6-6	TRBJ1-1	CASSYFGSWNTEAFF
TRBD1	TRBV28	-	CASRTGYYEQYF
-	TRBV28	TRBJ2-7	CATYSPGVGSREQYF
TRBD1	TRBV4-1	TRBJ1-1	CASSLPKTGDEAFF
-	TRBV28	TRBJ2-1	CASNAETWTSYNEQFF
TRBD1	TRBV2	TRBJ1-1	CASSSTGGLTEAFF
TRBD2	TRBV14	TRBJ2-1	CASSLSLGLAGADEQFF
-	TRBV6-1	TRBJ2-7	CASGPVLFYEQYF
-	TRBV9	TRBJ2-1	CASSVSSGRSYNEQFF
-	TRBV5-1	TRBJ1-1	CASSLGASQGRTEAFF
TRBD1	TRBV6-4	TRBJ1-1	CASSRTGETEAFF
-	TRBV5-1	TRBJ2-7	CASRFEGNEQYF